There are a few counts of the clone carrying this T cell receptor beta chain. Its antigen is as yet unknown. The method was immunoSEQ multiplex PCR; TCRdb's version includes in-frame clones alone and lacks a portion of them. The profile covers around 2,400 clones, with roughly 48% appearing a single time and around 16% taken by the ten largest. The entry originates in a study of T cells in localized non-small cell lung cancer. Study observations and caveats: Among blood samples, higher T cell density accompanied longer overall survival. The study found T cell clonality highest in uninvolved adjacent lung, above tumor. As only one tumor region underwent sequencing, heterogeneity remains possible. Researchers found a median approximately 60 of the top 100 tumor clones in adjacent lung.

Germline V gives CDR1 MNHGY, CDR2 SAAAGT. The J segment lost 4 bases and the V segment lost 8 bases, leaving 9 bases of the junction unmatched. The CDR3 covers 15 residues. The sequences come from lung tumor tissue, collected before any cancer treatment. This chain joins TRBV6-8 and TRBJ2-1; 9 bases line up with TRBD2. The source is a woman between 35 and 70 years old with stage II squamous cell lung carcinoma. The CDR3, as DNA: TGTGCCAGCCGGTCTAGCGGGGTGGCATACAATGAGCAGTTCTTC. Amino acids: CASRSSGVAYNEQFF.